This T cell receptor (beta chain) was retrieved from a study of blood T cell repertoires in COVID-19. This clone has only a few counts. V was clipped by 2 bases and J by 5 bases; unmatched bases: 6. Germline V CDR1 and CDR2: MDHEN, SYDVKM. The CDR3 sequence is 15 residues long. Using immunoSEQ multiplex PCR, the repertoire was profiled, and TCRdb retains in-frame clones only, with some absent. This sample has around 100,000 clones, with approximately 81% found just once. The rearrangement links TRBV28 to TRBJ1-1; 9 nucleotides agree with TRBD1. This TCR derives from a human donor in a cohort sampled during active COVID-19. Sequencing was performed on peripheral blood. The CDR3 bases are TGTGCCAGCAGTTTAGGGACAGGGATTGGGACTGAAGCTTTCTTT. It is translated as CASSLGTGIGTEAFF.